The next 5 T cell receptor beta chains were all read from a single sample in a study of shared clonotypes between healthy human individuals. This table comes from immunoSEQ multiplex PCR, and its TCRdb copy is limited to in-frame clones, with some not included. The top ten clones hold about 0.38% of a sample with 2,500,000 or so clones, roughly 93% of them seen once. Sample: naive CD4+ T cells from PBMCs. Subset in this sample: CD45RA+ positively selected. The receptors stem from a man younger than 35 in good health. Some clones in this sample may be carry-over from other donors' samples.

The chain couples TRBV2 to TRBJ2-4; 10 bases match TRBD2. The CDR3 runs 14 residues. Germline V gene data show CDR1 as SNHLY and CDR2 as FYNNEI. V lost 8 bases to trimming and J lost 7 bases; unmatched junction nucleotides: 8. The CDR3 DNA reads TGTGCCAGCCTTCAGCGGGAGGGCACGAACATTCAGTACTTC. It specifies CASLQREGTNIQYF.

The chain employs TRBV5-4 and TRBJ1-1, with D unresolved. This CDR3 contains 14 residues. Trimming cost V 0 bases and J 5 bases, with 11 bases left between them. Germline lookup yields CDR1 SGHNT and CDR2 YYREEE (reference sequence). CDR3 nucleotide sequence: TGTGCCAGCAGCTTGGGGCCCCCGGGGACTGAAGCTTTCTTT. Amino acids: CASSLGPPGTEAFF.

The chain combines TRBV28 with TRBJ2-6; D perhaps matches TRBD2 (6 bases). Per germline, CDR1 MDHEN and CDR2 SYDVKM. The CDR3 totals 16 residues. Trimming left V 3 bases short and J 3 bases short, with 12 bases between. The CDR3 loop is CASSFGGGYGANVLTF. CDR3 DNA sequence: TGTGCCAGCAGTTTCGGTGGGGGGTATGGGGCCAACGTCCTGACTTTC.

This clone was detected a few times. Other nucleotide sequences in the sample specify the same CDR3. The V gene is TRBV5-6, the J gene TRBJ1-1, with no clear D. The CDR3 covers 13 residues. Trimming shortened V by 0 bases and J by 1 base, and 4 bases separated the two germline ends. Germline V gives CDR1 SGHDT, CDR2 YYEEEE. CDR3 DNA: TGTGCCAGCAGCTTGGGAGGGAACACTGAAGCTTTCTTT. Amino acids: CASSLGGNTEAFF.

This clone was detected only once. The V gene is TRBV7-2, the J gene TRBJ2-2; 12 positions agree with TRBD2. CDR1 and CDR2 from the germline V gene are SGHTA and FQGNSA. The CDR3 is 14 residues long. The junction had 4 bases not matched to a gene; V was cut back by 7 bases and J by 7 bases. The CDR3 region has the DNA TGTGCCAGCATCCGACTAGCGGGAGTCGGGGAGCTGTTTTTT. It codes for CASIRLAGVGELFF.